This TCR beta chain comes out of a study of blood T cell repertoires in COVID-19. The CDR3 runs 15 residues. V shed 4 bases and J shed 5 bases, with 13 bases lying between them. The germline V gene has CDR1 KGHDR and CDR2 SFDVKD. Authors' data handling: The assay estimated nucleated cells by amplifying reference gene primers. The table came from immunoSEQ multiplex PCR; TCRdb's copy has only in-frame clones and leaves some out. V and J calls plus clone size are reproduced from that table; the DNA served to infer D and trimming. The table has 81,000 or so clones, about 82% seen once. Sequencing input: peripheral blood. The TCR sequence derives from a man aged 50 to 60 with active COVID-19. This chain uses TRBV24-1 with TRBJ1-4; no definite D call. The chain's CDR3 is CATSERQGGNEKLFF. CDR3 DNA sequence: TGTGCCACCAGTGAGAGGCAAGGCGGGAATGAAAAACTGTTTTTT.